The 18 T cell receptor beta chains listed next were all sequenced from one sample in a study of T cells in Graves' hyperthyroidism and ophthalmopathy. From RNA transcripts, TCR beta CDR3 regions were amplified. Initially, a first-round RT-PCR of the TCR CDR3 employed the HTBI primer set. One entry per CDR3 protein, called by TCRdb with MiXCR from the multiplex PCR reads. The top ten hold roughly 30% of the sample, which has about 680,000 distinct CDR3 sequences, 35% seen once. Input material: blood. Receptors originate from a woman between 35 and 50 years old with Graves' hyperthyroidism.

This chain links TRBV5-1 with TRBJ2-2; TRBD2 matches 13 bases. The V and J ends lost 4 bases and 6 bases, in that order; junction bases with no gene match: 15. The CDR3 loop spans 19 amino acids. Germline V gene sequence: CDR1 SGHRS, CDR2 YFSETQ. This CDR3 is CASSRPGLAGRRLSGELFF. The CDR3 DNA is TGCGCCAGCAGCCGGCCGGGACTAGCGGGAAGGCGGCTCTCCGGGGAGCTGTTTTTT.

The CDR3 coding sequence is TGTGCCAGCAGCTTGCAGGGGAAAGGATCTGAGCAGTTCTTC. This codes for CASSLQGKGSEQFF. V and J are TRBV7-2 and TRBJ2-1, with TRBD1 as a possible D gene (6 bases). This CDR3 spans 14 amino acids. Germline-derived CDR1 and CDR2 are SGHTA and FQGNSA. V shed 3 bases and J shed 9 bases, with 15 bases lying between them.

Ten or more counts support this clonotype. The J gene is TRBJ1-6, the V gene TRBV5-1; weak D call: TRBD1 (5 bases). V shed 1 base and J shed 10 bases, with 9 bases lying between them. CDR1 and CDR2 (germline): SGHRS, YFSETQ. The CDR3 totals 13 residues. CDR3 loop: CASSLQGASPLHF. The CDR3 DNA sequence: TGCGCCAGCAGCTTGCAGGGTGCCTCACCCCTCCACTTT.

The chain couples TRBV20-1 to TRBJ1-1, with a weak D call TRBD1 (6 bases). The V end was cut by 3 bases, the J end by 6 bases, with 11 bases between. Per germline, CDR1 DFQATT and CDR2 SNEGSKA (reference sequence). This CDR3 has 12 amino acids. Here the CDR3 reads CSASRGTPEAFF. DNA of the CDR3: TGCAGTGCTAGCAGGGGAACTCCTGAAGCTTTCTTT.

The V and J genes are TRBV9 and TRBJ2-5; no clear D. The closer fit of TRBJ2-1 to the DNA end suggests the J call may be wrong. Germline lookup yields CDR1 SGDLS and CDR2 YYNGEE. This CDR3 is built from 14 residues. The CDR3 here is CASSVESYYNEQFF. The CDR3 coding sequence is TGTGCCAGCAGCGTAGAAAGCTACTACAATGAGCAGTTCTTC.

The V and J genes are TRBV12-3 or TRBV12-4 and TRBJ1-4; D is ambiguous. The CDR3 totals 12 residues. Trimming removed 3 bases from V and 8 bases from J, with 7 bases in between. CDR3 bases: TGTGCCAGCAGTTTGGAACACGAAAAACTGTTTTTT. Translating gives CASSLEHEKLFF.

The V gene is TRBV19, the J gene TRBJ1-2; perhaps TRBD1 as D (5 bases). Between the trimmed V and J ends, which lost 5 bases and 0 bases, there was a span of 25 bases. The CDR3 totals 19 residues. Looked up from germline, CDR1 is LNHDA and CDR2 is SQIVND (reference sequence). CDR3: CASSLTGAETWLANYGYTF. For the CDR3, the DNA is TGTGCCAGTAGTCTAACCGGGGCGGAAACCTGGTTAGCTAACTATGGCTACACCTTC.

This clonotype was seen ten or more times. The J gene is TRBJ1-2, the V gene TRBV7-2; no definite D call. With 5 bases removed from V and 4 bases from J, the gap between germline ends came to 11 bases. This CDR3 spans 13 amino acids. Germline V gene data show CDR1 as SGHTA and CDR2 as FQGNSA. The CDR3 DNA is TGTGCCAGCAGCCCTGGATTTGCCTATGGCTACACCTTC. It encodes CASSPGFAYGYTF.

The chain couples TRBV11-2 to TRBJ2-5; 9 nucleotides agree with TRBD2. The CDR3 is 17 residues long. CDR1 SGHAT and CDR2 FQNNGV come from the germline V gene. V gave up 5 bases and J gave up 1 base; unmatched junction bases: 11. This CDR3 reads CASSQRLGGRAQETQYF. DNA of the CDR3: TGTGCCAGCAGCCAAAGATTAGGCGGGAGGGCCCAAGAGACCCAGTACTTC.

Here the CDR3 reads CASGMNLNTEAFF. CDR3 coding DNA: TGTGCCAGCGGCATGAATCTGAACACTGAAGCTTTCTTT. This sequence joins TRBV7-3 and TRBJ1-1; D not resolved. Germline assignment: CDR1 SGHTA and CDR2 FQGTGA. V lost 8 bases and J lost 0, with 10 bases in between. This CDR3 has 13 amino acids.

The rearrangement links TRBV6-1 to TRBJ1-5; the D gene is possibly TRBD1 (5 bases). V lost 6 bases, J lost 5 bases, and 23 bases lay in between. Germline loops: CDR1 MNHNS, CDR2 SASEGT. The CDR3 has 17 amino acids. The CDR3 region has the DNA TGTGCCAGCAGACCATCCGGGACTCAAGGGGTAGATCAGCCCCAGCATTTT. Its translation: CASRPSGTQGVDQPQHF.

The chain recombines TRBV5-1 with TRBJ1-2, with D possibly being TRBD1 (5 bases). CDR3 length: 13 residues. Germline V gene sequence: CDR1 SGHRS, CDR2 YFSETQ. Trimming took off 0 bases at V and 4 bases at J, with 7 bases between the two ends. The CDR3 sequence: CASSLDRLYGYTF. The CDR3 nucleotides read TGCGCCAGCAGCTTGGACAGGCTCTATGGCTACACCTTC.

This clonotype has more than one count but fewer than ten. The V gene is TRBV20-1, the J gene TRBJ2-5; 12 nucleotides align to TRBD2. The CDR3 is 14 residues long. V dropped 5 bases and J dropped 2; count of bases not matched to a gene: 3. Per the germline V gene, CDR1 is DFQATT and CDR2 is SNEGSKA (reference sequence). CDR3 protein: CSASSGGAQETQYF. The CDR3 DNA follows: TGCAGTGCTTCTAGCGGGGGGGCGCAAGAGACCCAGTACTTC.

CDR3 DNA: TGTGCCAGCAGTGAAGTCGGCCCAGCCTACGAGCAGTACTTC. Protein sequence: CASSEVGPAYEQYF. The rearrangement uses TRBV6-1 and TRBJ2-7; D remains unclear. V lost 1 base, J lost 2 bases, and 9 bases lay in between. Germline CDR1 and CDR2: MNHNS and SASEGT. The CDR3 sequence is 14 residues long.

The chain is built from TRBV7-9 and TRBJ2-7, with 10 bases aligning to TRBD1. This CDR3 is built from 15 residues. The germline CDR1 and CDR2 sequences are SEHNR and FQNEAQ (reference sequence). V gave up 6 bases and J gave up 5 bases; unmatched junction bases: 10. The CDR3: CASRSRTGGNDEQYF. The CDR3 DNA is TGTGCCAGCAGATCACGGACAGGGGGGAACGACGAGCAGTACTTC.

As for this clonotype: This may stem from a read error, because a much larger clone lies one nucleotide away. This sequence joins TRBV20-1 and TRBJ2-7; D tentatively fits TRBD1 or TRBD2 (5 bases each). Germline V CDR1 and CDR2: DFQATT, SNEGSKA (reference sequence). The CDR3 is 12 residues long. The CDR3 DNA reads as TGCAGTGCCTCGGCCGGGGCCTACGTGCAGTACTTC. Its protein product is CSASAGAYVQYF.

V is TRBV6-5 and J is TRBJ1-1; TRBD1 agrees at 9 bases. The J segment lost 7 bases and the V segment lost 5 bases, leaving 11 bases of the junction unmatched. The CDR3 loop spans 15 amino acids. Germline CDR1 reads MNHEY; CDR2 reads SVGAGI. Here the CDR3 DNA reads TGTGCCAGCAGTGCAACGGGGGACAGGGTCGGTGAAGCTTTCTTT. This codes for CASSATGDRVGEAFF.

About this clonotype: One junction end disagrees with the germline gene, perhaps due to a read error. The chain joins TRBV10-3 to TRBJ1-2; no firm D call. CDR1 and CDR2 from the germline V gene are ENHRY and SYGVKD. This CDR3 has 15 amino acids. The CDR3 spells CASSPSMDGSYGYTF. CDR3 bases: TGTGCCAGCAGTCCCTCTATGGACGGCTCTTATGGCTACACCTTC.